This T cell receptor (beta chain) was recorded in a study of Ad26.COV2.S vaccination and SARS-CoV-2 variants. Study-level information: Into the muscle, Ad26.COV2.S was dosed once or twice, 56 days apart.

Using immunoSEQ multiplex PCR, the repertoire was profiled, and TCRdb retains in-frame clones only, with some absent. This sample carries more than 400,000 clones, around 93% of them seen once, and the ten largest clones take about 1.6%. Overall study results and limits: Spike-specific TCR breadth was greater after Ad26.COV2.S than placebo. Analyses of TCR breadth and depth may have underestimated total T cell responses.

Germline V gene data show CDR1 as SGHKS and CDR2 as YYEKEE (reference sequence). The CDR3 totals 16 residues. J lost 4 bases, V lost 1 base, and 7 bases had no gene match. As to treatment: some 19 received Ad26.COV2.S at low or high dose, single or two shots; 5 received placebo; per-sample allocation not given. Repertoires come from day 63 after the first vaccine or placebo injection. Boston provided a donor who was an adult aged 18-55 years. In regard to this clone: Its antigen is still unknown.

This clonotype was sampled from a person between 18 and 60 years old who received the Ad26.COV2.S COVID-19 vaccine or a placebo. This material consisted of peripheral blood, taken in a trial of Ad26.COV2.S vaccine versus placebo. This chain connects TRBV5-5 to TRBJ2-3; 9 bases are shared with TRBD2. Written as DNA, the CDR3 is TGTGCCAGCAGCTTGCTAGCTAGCGGGGTAGCAGATACGCAGTATTTT. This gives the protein CASSLLASGVADTQYF.